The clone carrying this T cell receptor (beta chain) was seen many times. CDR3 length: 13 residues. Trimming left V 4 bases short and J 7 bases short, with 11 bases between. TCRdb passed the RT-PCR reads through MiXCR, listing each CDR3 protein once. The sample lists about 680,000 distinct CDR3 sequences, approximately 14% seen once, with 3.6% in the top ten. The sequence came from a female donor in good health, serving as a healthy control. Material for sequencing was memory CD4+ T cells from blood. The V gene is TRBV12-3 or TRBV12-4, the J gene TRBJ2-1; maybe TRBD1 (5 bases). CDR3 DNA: TGTGCCAGCAGTTCGGCAGGGCCTAATGAGCAGTTCTTC. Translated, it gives CASSSAGPNEQFF.